This T cell receptor (beta chain) is from a study of cytomegalovirus exposure and HLA in healthy donors. Study results and caveats: In an earlier analysis, in around 590 donors, most V segments appeared productive either ~90% or ~30% of the time. Analysis was performed later, and it showed HLA-associated TCR beta chains to be more clonally expanded than equally common others. DRB1 had the most TCR associations and HLA-C the fewest, a later analysis found, with rates varying by HLA locus.

Points on this clone: What it binds is not known.

Germline V gene data show CDR1 as SNHLY and CDR2 as FYNNEI. The length of the CDR3 is 15 residues. V was clipped by 3 bases and J by 0 bases, with 8 bases between them. PCR involved 60 Vbeta and 13 Jbeta primers. Method: immunoSEQ multiplex PCR; TCRdb's copy keeps in-frame clones and lacks some. The sample records under 200,000 clones, almost 80% being singletons. The TCR comes from a man in his fifties or sixties in good health and CMV-seropositive. The rearrangement joins TRBV2 to TRBJ1-4; D is ambiguous. Sequenced material: PBMCs. The CDR3 here is CASSDRGATNEKLFF. In nucleotides, the CDR3 is TGTGCCAGCAGTGACAGAGGTGCAACTAATGAAAAACTGTTTTTT.